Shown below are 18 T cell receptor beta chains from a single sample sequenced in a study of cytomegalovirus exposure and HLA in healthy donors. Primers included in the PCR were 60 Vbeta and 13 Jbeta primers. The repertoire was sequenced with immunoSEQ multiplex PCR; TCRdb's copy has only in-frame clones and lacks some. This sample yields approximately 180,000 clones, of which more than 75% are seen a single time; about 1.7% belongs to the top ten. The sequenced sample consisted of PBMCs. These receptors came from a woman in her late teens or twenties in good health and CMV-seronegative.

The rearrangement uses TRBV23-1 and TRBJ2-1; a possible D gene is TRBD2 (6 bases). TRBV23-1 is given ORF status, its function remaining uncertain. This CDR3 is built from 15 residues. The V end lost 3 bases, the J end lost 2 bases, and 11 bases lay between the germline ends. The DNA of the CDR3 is TGCGCCAGCAGTCAGCCTAGCGAAGCCTACAATGAGCAGTTCTTC. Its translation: CASSQPSEAYNEQFF.

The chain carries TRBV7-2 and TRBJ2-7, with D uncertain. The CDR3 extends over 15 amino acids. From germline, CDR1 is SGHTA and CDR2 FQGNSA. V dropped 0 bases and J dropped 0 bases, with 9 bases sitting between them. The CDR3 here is CASSLAGPSSYEQYF. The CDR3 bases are TGTGCCAGCAGCTTAGCTGGCCCTAGCTCCTACGAGCAGTACTTC.

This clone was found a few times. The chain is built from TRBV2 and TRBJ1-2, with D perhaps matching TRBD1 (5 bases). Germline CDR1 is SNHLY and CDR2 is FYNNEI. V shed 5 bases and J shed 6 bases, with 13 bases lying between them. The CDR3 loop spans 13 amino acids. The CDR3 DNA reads TGTGCCAGCAGTCTGGCAGGGAGGGATGGCTACACCTTC. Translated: CASSLAGRDGYTF.

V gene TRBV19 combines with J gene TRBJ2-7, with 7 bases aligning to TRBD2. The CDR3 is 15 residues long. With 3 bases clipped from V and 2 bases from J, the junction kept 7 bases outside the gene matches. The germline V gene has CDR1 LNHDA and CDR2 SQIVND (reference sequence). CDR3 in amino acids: CASSISLGGTYEQYF. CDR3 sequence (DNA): TGTGCCAGTAGTATTAGCCTGGGGGGGACCTACGAGCAGTACTTC.

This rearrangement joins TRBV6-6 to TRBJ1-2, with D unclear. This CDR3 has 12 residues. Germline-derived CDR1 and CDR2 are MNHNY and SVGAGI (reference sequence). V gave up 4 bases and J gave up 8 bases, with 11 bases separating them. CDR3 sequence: CASSFTMEGYTF. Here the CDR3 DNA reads TGTGCCAGCAGTTTTACAATGGAGGGCTACACCTTC.

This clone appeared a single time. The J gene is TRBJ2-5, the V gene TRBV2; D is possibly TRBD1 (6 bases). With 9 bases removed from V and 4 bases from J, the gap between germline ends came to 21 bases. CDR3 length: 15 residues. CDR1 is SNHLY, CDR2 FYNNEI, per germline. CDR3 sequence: CARGGVRTVAETQYF. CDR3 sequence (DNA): TGTGCCAGGGGTGGGGTAAGGACAGTAGCAGAGACCCAGTACTTC.

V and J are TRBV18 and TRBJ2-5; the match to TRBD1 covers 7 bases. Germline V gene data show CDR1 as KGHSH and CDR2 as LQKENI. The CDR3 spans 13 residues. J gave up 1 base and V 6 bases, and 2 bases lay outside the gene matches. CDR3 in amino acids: CASSRTGQETQYF. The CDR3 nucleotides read TGTGCCAGCTCGCGGACAGGCCAAGAGACCCAGTACTTC.

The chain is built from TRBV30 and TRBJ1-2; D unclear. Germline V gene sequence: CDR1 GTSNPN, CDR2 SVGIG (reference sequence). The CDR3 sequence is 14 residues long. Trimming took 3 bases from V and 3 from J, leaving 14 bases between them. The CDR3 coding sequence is TGTGCCTGGAGCGTTAGCCCTATAGACTATGGCTACACCTTC. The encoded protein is CAWSVSPIDYGYTF.

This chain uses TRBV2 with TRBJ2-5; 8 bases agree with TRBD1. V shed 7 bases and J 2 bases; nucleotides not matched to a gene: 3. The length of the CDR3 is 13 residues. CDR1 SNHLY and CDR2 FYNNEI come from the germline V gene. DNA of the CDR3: TGTGCCAGCAATTACAGGGGGCAAGAGACCCAGTACTTC. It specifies CASNYRGQETQYF.

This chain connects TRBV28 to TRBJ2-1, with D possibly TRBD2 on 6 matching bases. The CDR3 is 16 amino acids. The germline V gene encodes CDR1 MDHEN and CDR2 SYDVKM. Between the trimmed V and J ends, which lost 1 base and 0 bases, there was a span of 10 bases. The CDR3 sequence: CASSLLGGPSYNEQFF. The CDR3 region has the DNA TGTGCCAGCAGTTTATTGGGGGGACCCTCCTACAATGAGCAGTTCTTC.

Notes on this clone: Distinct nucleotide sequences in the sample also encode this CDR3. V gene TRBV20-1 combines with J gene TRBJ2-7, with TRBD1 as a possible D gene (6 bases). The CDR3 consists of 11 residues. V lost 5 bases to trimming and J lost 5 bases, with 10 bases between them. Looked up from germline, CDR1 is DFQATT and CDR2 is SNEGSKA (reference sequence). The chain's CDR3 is CSAAQGNEQYF. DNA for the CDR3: TGCAGTGCTGCACAGGGAAACGAGCAGTACTTC.

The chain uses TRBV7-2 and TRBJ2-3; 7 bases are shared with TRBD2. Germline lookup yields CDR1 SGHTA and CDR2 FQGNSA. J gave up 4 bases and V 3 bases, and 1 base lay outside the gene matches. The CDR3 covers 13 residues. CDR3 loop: CASSFRGADTQYF. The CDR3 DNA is TGTGCCAGCAGCTTCCGGGGGGCAGATACGCAGTATTTT.

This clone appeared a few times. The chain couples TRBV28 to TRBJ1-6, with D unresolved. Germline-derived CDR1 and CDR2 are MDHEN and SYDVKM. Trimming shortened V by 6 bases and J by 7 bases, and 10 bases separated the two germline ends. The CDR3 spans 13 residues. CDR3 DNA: TGTGCCAGCAGGGAGGGCCAAAATTCACCCCTCCACTTT. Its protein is CASREGQNSPLHF.

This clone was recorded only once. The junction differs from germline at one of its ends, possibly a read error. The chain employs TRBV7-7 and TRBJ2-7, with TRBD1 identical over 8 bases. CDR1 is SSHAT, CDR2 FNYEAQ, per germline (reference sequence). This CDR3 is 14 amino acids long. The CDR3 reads CASSPDRGLGEQYF. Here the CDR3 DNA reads TGTGCTAGCAGCCCCGACAGGGGACTTGGCGAGCAGTACTTC.

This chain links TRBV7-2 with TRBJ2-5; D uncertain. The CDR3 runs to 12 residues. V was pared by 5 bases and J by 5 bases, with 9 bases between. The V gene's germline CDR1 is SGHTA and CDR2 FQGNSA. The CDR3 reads CASSPRRETQYF. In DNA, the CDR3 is TGTGCCAGCAGCCCCCGGCGGGAGACCCAGTACTTC.

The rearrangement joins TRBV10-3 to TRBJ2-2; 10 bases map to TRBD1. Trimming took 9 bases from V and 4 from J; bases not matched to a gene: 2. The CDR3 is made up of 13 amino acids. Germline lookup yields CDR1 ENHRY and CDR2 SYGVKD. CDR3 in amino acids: CAIRTGGTGELFF. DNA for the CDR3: TGTGCCATTAGGACAGGGGGCACCGGGGAGCTGTTTTTT.

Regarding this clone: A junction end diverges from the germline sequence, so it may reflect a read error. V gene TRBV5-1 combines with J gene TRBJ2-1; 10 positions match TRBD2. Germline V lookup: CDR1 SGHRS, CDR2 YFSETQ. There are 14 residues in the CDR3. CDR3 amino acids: CVSSLGLAYNEQFF. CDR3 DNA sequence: TGCGTCAGCAGCTTGGGACTAGCGTACAATGAGCAGTTCTTC. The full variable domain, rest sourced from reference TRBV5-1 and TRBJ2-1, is KAGVTQTPRYLIKTRGQQVTLSCSPISGHRSVSWYQQTPGQGLQFLFEYFSETQRNKGNFPGRFSGRQFSNSRSEMNVSTLELGDSALYLCVSSLGLAYNEQFFGPGTRLTVL.

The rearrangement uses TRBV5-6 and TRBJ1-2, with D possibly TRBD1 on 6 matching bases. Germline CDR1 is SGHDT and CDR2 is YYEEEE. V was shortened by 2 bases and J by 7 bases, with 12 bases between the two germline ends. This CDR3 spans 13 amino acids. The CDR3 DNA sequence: TGTGCCAGCAGCTTAAGGGGGAGTAGTGGCTACACCTTC. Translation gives CASSLRGSSGYTF.